This TCR beta chain was retrieved from a study of T-cell memory formation after mild COVID-19. On the study more broadly: TCR clusters were mostly confined to one donor each.

Each CDR3 protein gets one entry after TCRdb re-called the 5' RACE reads with MiXCR. Of fewer than 250,000 distinct CDR3 sequences listed, 15% to 19% are singletons. Trimming removed 6 bases at V and 8 bases at J, with 8 bases between. There are 10 residues in the CDR3. Germline V CDR1 and CDR2: DFQATT, SNEGSKA (reference sequence). This clonotype was seen only a few times. This clonotype was obtained from an adult woman who had mild COVID-19 (a few samples of this study predate the infection). Cell type and time point are not known. This chain connects TRBV20-1 to TRBJ2-1; D is undetermined. The sequencing sample was made of PBMCs or a T cell subset sorted from them (not recorded which). The CDR3 protein is CSATGYEQFF. The CDR3, as DNA: TGCAGTGCGACCGGCTATGAGCAGTTCTTC.